The rows below give T cell receptor beta chains drawn from one sample of a study of identifying expanded T cells in peripheral blood. Assay: immunoSEQ multiplex PCR; the TCRdb copy retains only in-frame clones and omits some. The sample yields tens of thousands of clones, approximately 90% seen once. Sequencing was carried out using blood. The receptors stem from a person aged 18 to 70 in good health. CDR3s leave out the opening cysteine and the closing phenylalanine or tryptophan.

>TRBJ2-1|TRBV6-6
ASSQKGTGAYNEQF
>TRBJ2-5|TRBV11-1
ASSLDGAGVKQETQY
>TRBJ1-1|TRBV9
ASSVGGGANTEAF
>TRBJ2-3|TRBV18
ASSPDRTTDTQY
>TRBJ1-2|TRBV5-1
ASLLNPNNNYGYT
>TRBJ2-5|TRBV13
ASKIEETQY
>TRBJ2-3|TRBV7-3
ASSLGGSSDTQY
>TRBJ2-3|TRBV5-4
ASSLPLDTQY
>TRBJ2-3|TRBV7-2
ASSLKADTQY
>TRBJ2-1|TRBV9
ASSVVGGGSGTHNEQF
>TRBJ2-1|TRBV10-1
ASSDPLAGDDNEQF
>TRBJ2-6|TRBV4-1
ASSQSLRGGSSESGANVLT
>TRBJ2-3|TRBV29-1
SVDHTDTQY